The next 18 T cell receptor beta chains were all read from a single sample in a study of blood T cell repertoires in COVID-19. Profiling relied on immunoSEQ multiplex PCR, and the TCRdb table lists in-frame clones only, not all of them. The repertoire holds 180,000 or so clones, with roughly three quarters as singletons. Material: peripheral blood. The receptors were sampled from a woman over 75 with COVID-19, enrolled during active disease.

This chain joins TRBV6-5 and TRBJ1-2; no clear D gene. V lost 5 bases and J 0 bases, leaving 13 bases between the germline ends. Germline CDR1 is MNHEY and CDR2 is SVGAGI. CDR3 length: 15 residues. CDR3 coding DNA: TGTGCCAGCAGTAGATCTTCAGAAGCTAACTATGGCTACACCTTC. It codes for CASSRSSEANYGYTF.

The chain links TRBV29-1 to TRBJ2-1; TRBD2 agrees at 10 bases. Germline V gene sequence: CDR1 SQVTM, CDR2 ANQGSEA. Losses at the gene ends were 5 bases for V and 5 bases for J; bases not matched to a gene: 9. The CDR3 is made up of 15 amino acids. CDR3 nucleotide sequence: TGCAGCGTTCCTCCCCCTAGCGGGAGAAACAATGAGCAGTTCTTC. This encodes CSVPPPSGRNNEQFF.

This clone was seen once. J is TRBJ2-7 and V is TRBV28, with D maybe TRBD1 (6 bases). V was cut by 4 bases and J by 5 bases, with 12 bases left in between. CDR1 and CDR2 from the germline V gene are MDHEN and SYDVKM. The length of the CDR3 is 13 residues. The DNA for the CDR3 is TGTGCCAGCAGTTGGGGACAATGGAACGAGCAGTACTTC. Translation: CASSWGQWNEQYF. The full variable domain, its missing parts supplied by reference TRBV28 and TRBJ2-7, is DVKVTQSSRYLVKRTGEKVFLECVQDMDHENMFWYRQDPGLGLRLIYFSYDVKMKEKGDIPEGYSVSREKKERFSLILESASTNQTSMYLCASSWGQWNEQYFGPGTRLTVT.

This chain uses TRBV19 with TRBJ2-5, with 11 bases that match TRBD2. The V segment lost 7 bases and the J segment 3 bases; nucleotides outside the gene matches: 7. The CDR3 length is 15 residues. Germline values: CDR1 LNHDA, CDR2 SQIVND (reference sequence). The CDR3 here is CASTTSGSSKETQYF. The CDR3 DNA reads TGTGCCAGTACCACTAGCGGGAGCTCAAAAGAGACCCAGTACTTC.

In its sample, this clone was seen a few times. V gene TRBV4-2 combines with J gene TRBJ2-7, with D perhaps matching TRBD2 (6 bases). The ends were cut back, 0 bases at V and 0 bases at J, with 15 bases in the middle. Germline V gives CDR1 LGHNA, CDR2 YNFKEQ. The CDR3 loop spans 17 amino acids. The chain's CDR3 is CASSQDIGGGSSYEQYF. The DNA of the CDR3 is TGTGCCAGCAGCCAAGATATCGGGGGAGGCAGCTCCTACGAGCAGTACTTC.

The chain couples TRBV10-3 to TRBJ1-1; 8 bases line up with TRBD1. Germline V gene sequence: CDR1 ENHRY, CDR2 SYGVKD. The V segment lost 11 bases and the J segment 1 base; nucleotides outside the gene matches: 9. This CDR3 comprises 14 residues. CDR3 sequence reads: CASTADRGNTEAFF. CDR3 nucleotides: TGTGCCTCAACAGCCGACAGGGGGAACACTGAAGCTTTCTTT.

The rearrangement links TRBV7-2 to TRBJ1-5; D perhaps matches TRBD1 (6 bases). Looked up from germline, CDR1 is SGHTA and CDR2 is FQGNSA. The CDR3 totals 17 residues. Trimming pared 1 base from V and 7 bases from J, leaving 20 bases between. The DNA of the CDR3 is TGTGCCAGCAGCTTAGTAGGAGGGAGGGTGGGGGCACAGCCCCAGCATTTT. Translating it yields CASSLVGGRVGAQPQHF. Based on the CDR3 plus reference TRBV7-2 and TRBJ1-5, the full variable domain is GAGVSQSPSNKVTEKGKDVELRCDPISGHTALYWYRQSLGQGLEFLIYFQGNSAPDKSGLPSDRFSAERTGGSVSTLTIQRTQQEDSAVYLCASSLVGGRVGAQPQHFGDGTRLSIL.

V and J are TRBV7-2 and TRBJ1-6, with D tentatively TRBD1 (5 bases). The CDR3 is 16 residues long. Looked up from germline, CDR1 is SGHTA and CDR2 is FQGNSA. V lost 4 bases to trimming and J lost 9 bases, with 19 bases between them. The CDR3 loop is CASSYQTAGWGSPLHF. DNA for the CDR3: TGTGCCAGCAGCTATCAGACAGCCGGTTGGGGTTCACCCCTCCACTTT.

This sequence joins TRBV5-4 and TRBJ2-1; 7 bases line up with TRBD2. The CDR3 sequence is 15 residues long. CDR1 is SGHNT and CDR2 is YYREEE in the germline V gene (reference sequence). Trimming at V came to 0 bases and at J to 6 bases, leaving 6 bases not matched to a gene. For the CDR3, the DNA is TGTGCCAGCAGCTTGGAAACAGCGGGGCCCAATGAGCAGTTCTTC. This sequence encodes CASSLETAGPNEQFF.

This chain uses TRBV19 with TRBJ2-1; D might be TRBD1 (6 bases). Trimming pared 3 bases from V and 7 bases from J, leaving 10 bases between. CDR3 length: 13 amino acids. Germline V CDR1 and CDR2: LNHDA, SQIVND (reference sequence). The CDR3 region is CASSIQGRNEQFF. CDR3 bases: TGTGCCAGTAGTATCCAGGGGAGAAATGAGCAGTTCTTC.

This chain uses TRBV11-3 with TRBJ2-5, with TRBD1 identical over 7 bases. Germline assignment: CDR1 SGHNT and CDR2 YENEEA. V dropped 1 base and J dropped 5; count of bases not matched to a gene: 7. The CDR3 consists of 15 residues. CDR3 DNA: TGTGCCAGCAGCTTAGGACAGGGATTGTCCGAGACCCAGTACTTC. It encodes CASSLGQGLSETQYF.

This clone was seen only a few times. Other DNA variants within this sample encode the same CDR3. The rearrangement links TRBV18 to TRBJ2-7, with D hard to call. With 3 bases removed from V and 0 bases from J, the gap between germline ends came to 6 bases. The CDR3 is 13 amino acids. Germline V gives CDR1 KGHSH, CDR2 LQKENI. Here the CDR3 DNA reads TGTGCCAGCTCACCGCCGAGCTCCTACGAGCAGTACTTC. Translation gives CASSPPSSYEQYF.

J is TRBJ1-1 and V is TRBV5-1, with D possibly being TRBD1 (5 bases). Germline V CDR1 and CDR2: SGHRS, YFSETQ. Trimming removed 3 bases at V and 3 bases at J, with 15 bases between. The CDR3 totals 15 residues. CDR3 sequence (DNA): TGCGCCAGCAGCTGGGGAGGGGTCGAGGACACTGAAGCTTTCTTT. This sequence encodes CASSWGGVEDTEAFF. The full variable domain, in which reference TRBV5-1 and TRBJ1-1 provide the parts outside the CDR3, is KAGVTQTPRYLIKTRGQQVTLSCSPISGHRSVSWYQQTPGQGLQFLFEYFSETQRNKGNFPGRFSGRQFSNSRSEMNVSTLELGDSALYLCASSWGGVEDTEAFFGQGTRLTVV.

V usage is TRBV2 and J usage is TRBJ2-2; a possible D gene is TRBD2 (6 bases). The CDR3 extends over 15 amino acids. The V end lost 4 bases, the J end lost 0 bases, and 9 bases lay between the germline ends. CDR1 is SNHLY and CDR2 is FYNNEI in the germline V gene. In nucleotides, the CDR3 is TGTGCCAGCAGTGGAACTAGCCCGAACACCGGGGAGCTGTTTTTT. Translating it yields CASSGTSPNTGELFF. The variable domain in full, completed from reference TRBV2 and TRBJ2-2, reads EPEVTQTPSHQVTQMGQEVILRCVPISNHLYFYWYRQILGQKVEFLVSFYNNEISEKSEIFDDQFSVERPDGSNFTLKIRSTKLEDSAMYFCASSGTSPNTGELFFGEGSRLTVL.

Remarks on this clone: Sequence at one end of the junction differs from germline and may be a read error. The rearrangement uses TRBV7-7 and TRBJ2-2; TRBD2 matches 7 bases. CDR1 is SSHAT and CDR2 is FNYEAQ in the germline V gene (reference sequence). The CDR3 consists of 17 residues. The CDR3: CASSPLWGRANTGELFF. The CDR3 region has the DNA TGTGCTAGCAGCCCATTATGGGGGAGGGCCAACACCGGGGAGCTGTTTTTT.

This clone was counted between two and nine times. J is TRBJ1-1 and V is TRBV7-2; D might be TRBD1 (5 bases). The CDR3 is 14 residues long. The V gene lost 2 bases and the J gene lost 5 bases, with 12 bases spanning the gap. Germline-derived CDR1 and CDR2 are SGHTA and FQGNSA. The CDR3 is CASSLMAGRTEAFF. In nucleotides, the CDR3 is TGTGCCAGCAGCTTAATGGCAGGGAGGACTGAAGCTTTCTTT.

The rearrangement joins TRBV15 to TRBJ1-2; tentatively, D is TRBD1 (5 bases). Deletions cut 4 bases from V and 6 bases from J, with 15 bases between. Germline CDR1 reads LNHNV; CDR2 reads YYDKDF (reference sequence). The CDR3 spans 14 residues. CDR3 loop: CATSITRTGDGYTF. Here the CDR3 DNA reads TGTGCCACCAGCATTACCAGAACAGGTGATGGCTACACCTTC.

This rearrangement joins TRBV3-1 (or the pseudogene TRBV3-2) to TRBJ1-3; the match to TRBD1 covers 8 bases. The V and J ends lost 5 bases and 3 bases, in that order; junction bases with no gene match: 6. Germline CDR1 LGHDT, CDR2 YNNKEL (reference sequence). The CDR3 is made up of 15 amino acids. CDR3 nucleotides: TGTGCCAGCAGCGCGGGGACAGGCTATGGAAACACCATATATTTT. Its translation is CASSAGTGYGNTIYF.